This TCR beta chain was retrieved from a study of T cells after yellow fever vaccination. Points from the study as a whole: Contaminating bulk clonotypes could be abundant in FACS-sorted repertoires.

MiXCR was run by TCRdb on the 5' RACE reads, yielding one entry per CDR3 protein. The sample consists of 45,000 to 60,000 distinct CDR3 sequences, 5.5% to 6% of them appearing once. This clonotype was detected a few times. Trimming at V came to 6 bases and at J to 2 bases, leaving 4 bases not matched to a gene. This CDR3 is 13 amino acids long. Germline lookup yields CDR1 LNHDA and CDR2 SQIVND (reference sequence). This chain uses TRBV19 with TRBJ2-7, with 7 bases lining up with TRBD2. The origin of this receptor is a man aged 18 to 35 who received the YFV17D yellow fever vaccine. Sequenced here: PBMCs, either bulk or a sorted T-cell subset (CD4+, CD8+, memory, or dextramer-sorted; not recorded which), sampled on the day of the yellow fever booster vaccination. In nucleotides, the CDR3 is TGTGCCAGTAGCTCGGGGGGACCCTACGAGCAGTACTTC. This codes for CASSSGGPYEQYF.